This TCR beta chain came from a study of OX40 agonist ivuxolimab in advanced cancers. As for the study in general: Each dose-escalation patient presented with hepatocellular carcinoma, melanoma, renal cell or head and neck cancer.

The protocol was immunoSEQ multiplex PCR, while the TCRdb copy is restricted to in-frame clones and leaves out a portion. The sample comprises roughly 79,000 clones, around 80% of which are singletons, and roughly 0.5% rests with the top ten. CDR1 is SGHDN and CDR2 is FVKESK in the germline V gene. The CDR3 runs 15 residues. V shed 3 bases, J shed 8 bases, and the junction held 8 bases outside the gene matches. V gene TRBV14 combines with J gene TRBJ2-1; 9 bases align to TRBD1. This sequence originates from an adult with an advanced solid tumor such as melanoma, head and neck, liver or kidney cancer. Sequences were derived from CD4+ or CD8+ T cells sorted from blood, sampled in a trial of the OX40 agonist ivuxolimab. The CDR3 DNA reads TGTGCCAGCAGCCACTTTGGGGACAGGGTCCATGAGCAGTTCTTC. Translated, it gives CASSHFGDRVHEQFF.